The 6 T cell receptor beta chains listed next were all sequenced from one sample in a study of T cell changes during pregnancy in multiple sclerosis (dated by TCRdb to 2018 to 2020). The method was the immunoSEQ multiplex PCR assay. TCRdb limited this immuneACCESS table to in-frame rearrangements with V and J called. A share of clones is missing; checked studies link under half to unresolved V genes, and the rest is unexplained. Recorded for this sample are around 38,000 clones; about 92% of them occurred a single time. Around 5.5% of the sample comes from the top ten. Sequenced here: CD8+ T cells from peripheral blood mononuclear cells, sampled in the third trimester of pregnancy. These receptors all stem from a female donor with multiple sclerosis, enrolled in a pregnancy study.

The chain recombines TRBV25-1 with TRBJ1-5; no firm D call. V was cut by 3 bases and J by 4 bases, with 10 bases left in between. The CDR3 runs 14 residues. From germline, CDR1 is MGHDK and CDR2 SYGVNS. The CDR3 bases are TGTGCCAGCAGTGAGAGGGTGAAGAATCAGCCCCAGCATTTT. Protein product: CASSERVKNQPQHF.

V and J are TRBV7-9 and TRBJ2-7; 7 positions match TRBD2. After removal of 5 bases from V and 5 bases from J, the junction contained 6 bases not matched to a gene. Germline assignment: CDR1 SEHNR and CDR2 FQNEAQ (reference sequence). The CDR3 length is 13 residues. The CDR3 loop reads CASSPREDHEQYF. The CDR3, as DNA: TGTGCCAGCAGCCCTCGGGAGGACCACGAGCAGTACTTC. The whole variable domain, filled in from reference TRBV7-9 and TRBJ2-7, reads DTGVSQNPRHKITKRGQNVTFRCDPISEHNRLYWYRQTLGQGPEFLTYFQNEAQLEKSRLLSDRFSAERPKGSFSTLEIQRTEQGDSAMYLCASSPREDHEQYFGPGTRLTVT.

The V gene is TRBV11-2, the J gene TRBJ2-2, with 13 bases identical to TRBD2. The ends lost 4 bases at V and 3 bases at J; junction bases unmatched: 5. Germline V lookup: CDR1 SGHAT, CDR2 FQNNGV. The CDR3 has 17 residues. For the CDR3, the DNA is TGTGCCAGCAGCTCCGGACTAGCGGGAGTTCACACCGGGGAGCTGTTTTTT. Its protein product is CASSSGLAGVHTGELFF.

The rearrangement joins TRBV6-6 to TRBJ1-1; D is perhaps TRBD1 (5 bases). Germline lookup yields CDR1 MNHNY and CDR2 SVGAGI (reference sequence). The CDR3 is 13 amino acids. V lost 6 bases and J lost 11, with 19 bases in between. CDR3 residues: CASRELVGRMAFF. CDR3 DNA: TGTGCCAGCAGGGAACTCGTGGGGCGGATGGCTTTCTTT.

The CDR3 DNA sequence: TGTGCCAGCAGCCCCCGCCTTGACATTAGCGGGGGACCGACCTACGAGCAGTACTTC. Translation: CASSPRLDISGGPTYEQYF. The chain combines TRBV7-9 with TRBJ2-7, with 9 positions matching TRBD2. The ends lost 5 bases at V and 2 bases at J; junction bases unmatched: 19. Germline CDR1 and CDR2: SEHNR and FQNEAQ (reference sequence). The CDR3 consists of 19 residues.

The chain combines TRBV4-1 with TRBJ2-7, with 8 positions matching TRBD1. V was pared by 2 bases and J by 3 bases, with 6 bases of the junction left unmatched. Germline V lookup: CDR1 MGHRA, CDR2 YSYEKL. The CDR3 loop spans 15 amino acids. CDR3 DNA: TGCGCCAGCAGCCAAATGACAGGGGATGGCTACGAGCAGTACTTC. It encodes CASSQMTGDGYEQYF.